A single T cell receptor (beta chain) is shown here with its context. Blood replicates held 0.5 ug DNA, tumor or normal breast around 1.5 ug, two each. Produced via immunoSEQ multiplex PCR; TCRdb's table is partial and in-frame only. This sample has 50,000 to 75,000 clones; over 65% occur once, and the top ten carry 3.4%. The data originate from a study of early stage breast cancer tumors. CDR1 is LGHNA, CDR2 YNFKEQ, per germline. The CDR3 consists of 17 residues. J lost 1 base, V lost 5 bases, and 11 bases had no gene match. The rearrangement links TRBV4-2 to TRBJ2-3; 8 positions agree with TRBD2. This sequence was found in a person aged 25 to 39 with breast cancer. The sample consisted of blood. The CDR3 loop is CASSSRLLTSGTDTQYF. CDR3 DNA sequence: TGTGCCAGCAGCTCCCGACTTCTGACTAGCGGCACAGATACGCAGTATTTT.